The 15 T cell receptor beta chains below were found in one sample sequenced in a study of response to subunit inactivated influenza vaccine. TCRdb reprocessed the RT-PCR reads via MiXCR and lists one record per CDR3 protein. Of hundreds of thousands of distinct CDR3 sequences in the sample, 13% to 15% were seen once. The sequences come from PBMCs from blood, collected approximately 15 days before vaccination. Receptors were obtained from a man over 45 who received an inactivated influenza vaccine.

This clonotype was recorded at least ten times. The chain recombines TRBV12-3 or TRBV12-4 with TRBJ1-5; the match to TRBD1 covers 10 bases. The CDR3 loop spans 14 amino acids. After removal of 6 bases from V and 5 bases from J, the junction contained 4 bases not matched to a gene. In DNA form, the CDR3 reads TGTGCCAGCAGAAAGACAGGGGGCCATCAGCCCCAGCATTTT. Amino acid sequence: CASRKTGGHQPQHF.

The chain uses TRBV9 and TRBJ2-7; 8 positions agree with TRBD2. The germline CDR1 and CDR2 sequences are SGDLS and YYNGEE. V lost 1 base and J lost 0; bases outside the gene matches: 3. CDR3 size: 15 residues. The DNA of the CDR3 is TGTGCCAGCAGCGTAAATAGCGGGACCTCCTACGAGCAGTACTTC. It codes for CASSVNSGTSYEQYF.

This chain uses TRBV9 with TRBJ1-1, with unresolved D. The CDR3 runs to 12 residues. With 1 base removed from V and 3 bases from J, the gap between germline ends came to 4 bases. Germline lookup yields CDR1 SGDLS and CDR2 YYNGEE. The CDR3 protein is CASSVTDTEAFF. The CDR3 bases are TGTGCCAGCAGCGTAACGGACACTGAAGCTTTCTTT. Combining the CDR3 with reference TRBV9 and TRBJ1-1 gives the whole variable domain DSGVTQTPKHLITATGQRVTLRCSPRSGDLSVYWYQQSLDQGLQFLIQYYNGEERAKGNILERFSAQQFPDLHSELNLSSLELGDSALYFCASSVTDTEAFFGQGTRLTVV.

This clonotype was seen a handful of times. This chain connects TRBV18 to TRBJ2-7; D is undetermined. The CDR3 covers 15 residues. The V end was cut by 3 bases, the J end by 1 base, with 13 bases between. CDR1 is KGHSH and CDR2 is LQKENI in the germline V gene. The CDR3 reads CASSPREFLSYEQYF. Written as DNA, the CDR3 is TGTGCCAGCTCACCTCGTGAGTTTCTATCCTACGAGCAGTACTTC. The full variable domain, with the rest looked up from reference TRBV18 and TRBJ2-7, is NAGVMQNPRHLVRRRGQEARLRCSPMKGHSHVYWYRQLPEEGLKFMVYLQKENIIDESGMPKERFSAEFPKEGPSILRIQQVVRGDSAAYFCASSPREFLSYEQYFGPGTRLTVT.

The chain couples TRBV12-3 or TRBV12-4 to TRBJ2-1; perhaps TRBD2 as D (6 bases). V was shortened by 2 bases and J by 8 bases, with 13 bases between the two germline ends. The CDR3 consists of 14 residues. The CDR3 reads CASSLIGREDEQFF. The CDR3 DNA reads as TGTGCCAGCAGTTTAATTGGCAGGGAGGATGAGCAGTTCTTC.

V gene TRBV27 combines with J gene TRBJ1-1; D gene ambiguous. This CDR3 is 13 amino acids long. Germline V gives CDR1 MNHEY, CDR2 SMNVEV (reference sequence). V lost 6 bases to trimming and J lost 1 base, with 9 bases between them. This CDR3 reads CASRPTRNTEAFF. CDR3 DNA sequence: TGTGCCAGCAGACCGACAAGGAACACTGAAGCTTTCTTT.

This clonotype was counted between two and nine times. The gene calls are TRBV20-1 and TRBJ2-3; TRBD2 matches at 10 bases. Germline CDR1 and CDR2: DFQATT and SNEGSKA (reference sequence). The CDR3 is 13 amino acids. The junction had 6 bases not matched to a gene; V was cut back by 3 bases and J by 9 bases. In DNA, the CDR3 is TGCAGTGCTAGTAGGGCTAGCGGGGGAACGCAGTATTTT. Amino acid sequence: CSASRASGGTQYF.

The rearrangement links TRBV14 to TRBJ2-7; possibly TRBD1 or TRBD2 for D (5 bases each). V lost 3 bases and J lost 3, with 15 bases in between. There are 15 residues in the CDR3. The V gene's germline CDR1 is SGHDN and CDR2 FVKESK. In nucleotides, the CDR3 is TGTGCCAGCAGCCAGTTTGGGACGGCCCTCTACGAGCAGTACTTC. It codes for CASSQFGTALYEQYF.

This chain connects TRBV7-2 to TRBJ1-2; 7 bases agree with TRBD1. CDR3 length: 15 residues. Trimming took 2 bases from V and 8 from J; bases not matched to a gene: 11. The V gene's germline CDR1 is SGHTA and CDR2 FQGNSA. CDR3 sequence reads: CASSLMGQSVIGYTF. Written as DNA, the CDR3 is TGTGCCAGCAGCTTAATGGGACAGAGCGTGATAGGCTACACCTTC.

This clonotype came up a few times. This rearrangement joins TRBV4-3 to TRBJ2-2; D perhaps matches TRBD2 (5 bases). Trimming pared 0 bases from V and 6 bases from J, leaving 8 bases between. Germline lookup yields CDR1 LGHNA and CDR2 YSLEER. The CDR3 is 14 amino acids. The CDR3 nucleotides read TGCGCCAGCAGCCAAGATTCCGGGGCCGGGGAGCTGTTTTTT. Its translation: CASSQDSGAGELFF.

Only a few counts were recorded for this clonotype. This rearrangement joins TRBV20-1 to TRBJ2-7; D is undetermined. The CDR3 has 12 residues. Germline loops: CDR1 DFQATT, CDR2 SNEGSKA (reference sequence). V was trimmed by 6 bases and J by 2 bases, leaving 11 bases between them. In DNA form, the CDR3 reads TGCAGTGCCCGGGCCCACACCTACGAGCAGTACTTC. Amino acid sequence: CSARAHTYEQYF.

The chain joins TRBV6-2 or TRBV6-3 to TRBJ2-3, with a possible D match to TRBD1 (6 bases). Germline CDR1 reads MNHEY; CDR2 reads SVGEGT. The V end lost 4 bases, the J end lost 8 bases, and 16 bases lay between the germline ends. The CDR3 loop spans 14 amino acids. The CDR3 is CASSFQGRGSTQYF. CDR3 nucleotide sequence: TGTGCCAGCAGTTTTCAGGGGCGAGGAAGTACGCAGTATTTT.

This chain links TRBV19 with TRBJ2-5; TRBD2 agrees at 8 bases. J was trimmed by 1 base and V by 10 bases; bases with no gene match: 5. Germline V gene sequence: CDR1 LNHDA, CDR2 SQIVND (reference sequence). This CDR3 has 13 residues. The CDR3 reads CATGGGGQETQYF. The CDR3 bases are TGTGCCACCGGGGGGGGCGGCCAAGAGACCCAGTACTTC.

The chain uses TRBV20-1 and TRBJ2-1; a weak D match, TRBD2 (5 bases). The CDR3 totals 14 residues. The germline V gene has CDR1 DFQATT and CDR2 SNEGSKA (reference sequence). Trimming removed 5 bases at V and 3 bases at J, with 14 bases between. The CDR3 reads CSADSSGDYNEQFF. Written as DNA, the CDR3 is TGCAGTGCTGATTCGAGCGGTGACTACAATGAGCAGTTCTTC.

The chain is built from TRBV12-3 or TRBV12-4 and TRBJ2-3, with D hard to call. V lost 3 bases to trimming and J lost 5 bases, with 12 bases between them. The CDR3 loop spans 14 amino acids. CDR3 DNA sequence: TGTGCCAGCAGTTTGAGTCGTGTTCGAGATACGCAGTATTTT. Translating it yields CASSLSRVRDTQYF.